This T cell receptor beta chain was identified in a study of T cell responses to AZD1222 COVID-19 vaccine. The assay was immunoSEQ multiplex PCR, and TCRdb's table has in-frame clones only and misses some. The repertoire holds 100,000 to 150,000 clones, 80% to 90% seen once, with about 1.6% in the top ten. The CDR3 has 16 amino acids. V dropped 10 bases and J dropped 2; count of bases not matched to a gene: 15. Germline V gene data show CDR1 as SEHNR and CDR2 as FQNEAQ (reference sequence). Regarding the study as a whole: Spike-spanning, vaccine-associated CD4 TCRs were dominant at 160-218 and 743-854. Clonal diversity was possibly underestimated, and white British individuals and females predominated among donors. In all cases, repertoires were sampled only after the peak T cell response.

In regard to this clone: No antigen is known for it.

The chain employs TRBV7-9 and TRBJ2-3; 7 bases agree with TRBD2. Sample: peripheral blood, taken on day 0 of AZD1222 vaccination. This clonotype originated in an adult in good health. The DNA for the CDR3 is TGTGCCACCCCCCAGGGCCGACTAGCTATCACAGATACGCAGTATTTT. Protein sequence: CATPQGRLAITDTQYF.